This is a list of T cell receptor beta chains from one sample in a study of T cell responses to AZD1222 COVID-19 vaccine. The protocol was immunoSEQ multiplex PCR, while the TCRdb copy is restricted to in-frame clones and leaves out a portion. Here the sample spans tens of thousands of clones, 87% being singletons. The sequencing here drew on peripheral blood, taken on day 0 of AZD1222 vaccination. These receptors all come from an adult in good health. The CDR3 runs from the conserved cysteine through the conserved F or W. The D gene is left open where the match is weak. Only some rows state a clone size, as once, few, many or a class for expanded clones.

CATQRAGGPDTDTQYF,TGTGCCACCCAGAGGGCGGGAGGGCCTGACACAGATACGCAGTATTTT,-,TRBJ2-3,TRBV2,TRBD2
CASSLGANLDNGYTF,TGCGCCAGCAGCTTGGGGGCGAACCTAGACAATGGCTACACCTTC,-,TRBJ1-2,TRBV5-1,-
CASFDGTGGFGNTEAFF,TGCGCCAGCTTCGATGGGACAGGGGGCTTCGGGAACACTGAAGCTTTCTTT,-,TRBJ1-1,TRBV23-1,TRBD1
CASSLNGQGDGYTF,TGCGCCAGCAGCTTGAATGGGCAGGGTGATGGCTACACCTTC,once,TRBJ1-2,TRBV5-1,-
CASSQGPSGLRTDTQYF,TGTGCCAGCAGCCAAGGCCCGTCGGGGTTGCGGACAGATACGCAGTATTTT,-,TRBJ2-3,TRBV3-1/TRBV3-2,-
CASLLAVPGELFF,TGTGCCAGCCTACTAGCCGTCCCCGGGGAGCTGTTTTTT,-,TRBJ2-2,TRBV7-2,-
CASSPGDRSYEQYF,TGCGCCAGCAGCCCGGGGGACCGCTCCTACGAGCAGTACTTC,-,TRBJ2-7,TRBV5-1,-
CASSFGHRGRADTQYF,TGTGCCAGCAGCTTTGGACACAGGGGGCGGGCAGATACGCAGTATTTT,-,TRBJ2-3,TRBV11-2,TRBD1
CASSSRLTDSADTQYF,TGTGCCAGCAGCTCCAGACTGACAGACAGTGCAGATACGCAGTATTTT,-,TRBJ2-3,TRBV11-3,-
CASSQAGGDNQPQHF,TGTGCCAGTAGTCAGGCAGGAGGGGACAATCAGCCCCAGCATTTT,-,TRBJ1-5,TRBV19,-
CASDAGVETQYF,TGTGCCAGCGACGCGGGCGTAGAGACCCAGTACTTC,once,TRBJ2-5,TRBV7-6,-
CASSLVGRGTNTEAFF,TGTGCCAGCAGCTTAGTGGGGCGGGGAACAAACACTGAAGCTTTCTTT,-,TRBJ1-1,TRBV7-9,-
CASSGEGQGNEQYF,TGTGCCAGCAGCGGGGAGGGACAGGGGAACGAGCAGTACTTC,few,TRBJ2-7,TRBV28,TRBD1
CASSLGSGYSYEQYF,TGTGCCAGCAGCCTCGGGTCAGGTTACTCCTACGAGCAGTACTTC,-,TRBJ2-7,TRBV9,-
CASGRGGYNEQFF,TGTGCCAGCGGGCGGGGCGGATACAATGAGCAGTTCTTC,-,TRBJ2-1,TRBV2,-
CASSLRVFRNYGYTF,TGTGCCAGCAGCTTGAGGGTATTCAGGAACTATGGCTACACCTTC,-,TRBJ1-2,TRBV5-8,-
CASSPRRENTEAFF,TGTGCCAGCAGCCCCCGACGAGAGAACACTGAAGCTTTCTTT,-,TRBJ1-1,TRBV7-9,-
CASRSSGGSYNEQFF,TGCGCCAGCAGGAGTAGCGGGGGGTCCTACAATGAGCAGTTCTTC,once,TRBJ2-1,TRBV10-2,TRBD2
CASTLGTLSYEQYF,TGTGCCAGCACCCTTGGGACACTCAGCTACGAGCAGTACTTC,-,TRBJ2-7,TRBV7-9,-
CASSSPGQGNYGYTF,TGTGCCAGCAGCTCTCCAGGACAGGGGAACTATGGCTACACCTTC,few,TRBJ1-2,TRBV7-2,TRBD1
CASSVDPAPYGYTF,TGTGCCAGCAGCGTCGACCCGGCCCCCTATGGCTACACCTTC,-,TRBJ1-2,TRBV9,-
CASSLGLAGGGETQYF,TGTGCCAGCAGTTTGGGGCTAGCGGGAGGAGGGGAGACCCAGTACTTC,-,TRBJ2-5,TRBV27,TRBD2
CASSLARRGYTF,TGTGCCAGCAGTTTAGCCCGGCGGGGCTACACCTTC,-,TRBJ1-2,TRBV12-3/TRBV12-4,-
CASRSGVVGGYTF,TGTGCCAGCAGGTCAGGGGTTGTTGGAGGCTACACCTTC,-,TRBJ1-2,TRBV28,-
CASSSQGAPGANVLTF,TGTGCCAGCAGTTCCCAGGGGGCGCCCGGGGCCAACGTCCTGACTTTC,-,TRBJ2-6,TRBV27,TRBD1
CASTSPRSGRVGEQFF,TGTGCCAGCACTTCCCCCCGCAGCGGGAGGGTGGGTGAGCAGTTCTTC,once,TRBJ2-1,TRBV28,TRBD2
CASSLPGAYNEQFF,TGTGCCAGCAGCCTGCCCGGGGCCTACAATGAGCAGTTCTTC,-,TRBJ2-1,TRBV7-9,-
CASSQASGLEQFF,TGTGCCAGCAGCCAAGCTAGCGGGCTTGAGCAGTTCTTC,-,TRBJ2-1,TRBV3-1/TRBV3-2,TRBD2
CASSLIAGFYNEQFF,TGTGCCAGCAGCTTGATAGCGGGGTTCTACAATGAGCAGTTCTTC,-,TRBJ2-1,TRBV5-4,TRBD2
CASSQGYEQYF,TGTGCCAGCAGCCAAGGGTACGAGCAGTACTTC,-,TRBJ2-7,TRBV14,-
CASSFSAGDVYEQYF,TGTGCCAGCAGCTTCTCCGCGGGAGATGTCTACGAGCAGTACTTC,-,TRBJ2-7,TRBV7-2,TRBD2
CASSPSPLGSGEEAFF,TGTGCCAGCTCACCAAGCCCCCTCGGGTCGGGGGAGGAAGCTTTCTTT,-,TRBJ1-1,TRBV18,-
CASTGQGSGANVLTF,TGTGCCAGCACGGGGCAGGGGTCTGGGGCCAACGTCCTGACTTTC,few,TRBJ2-6,TRBV2,-
CSAQDSGNTIYF,TGCAGCGCTCAGGACTCTGGAAACACCATATATTTT,-,TRBJ1-3,TRBV29-1,-
CASSYPEEGDTIYF,TGTGCCAGCAGTTACCCCGAAGAAGGGGACACCATATATTTT,-,TRBJ1-3,TRBV6-6,-
CASSWDSQNIQYF,TGTGCCAGCAGTTGGGACAGTCAAAACATTCAGTACTTC,once,TRBJ2-4,TRBV6-2/TRBV6-3,TRBD1
CASSLVGREQYF,TGTGCCAGCAGTTTAGTCGGGCGGGAGCAGTACTTC,-,TRBJ2-7,TRBV27,-
CASSSWTSEDTQYF,TGTGCCAGCAGCTCTTGGACTAGCGAAGATACGCAGTATTTT,-,TRBJ2-3,TRBV5-6,TRBD2
CASSAKGVTEAFF,TGTGCCAGCAGCGCCAAGGGGGTCACTGAAGCTTTCTTT,-,TRBJ1-1,TRBV11-2,-
CASSYDRGLTGELFF,TGTGCCAGCAGCTACGACAGGGGGTTGACAGGGGAGCTGTTTTTT,few,TRBJ2-2,TRBV5-5,TRBD1
CAWSGGNTEAFF,TGTGCCTGGAGCGGGGGGAACACTGAAGCTTTCTTT,-,TRBJ1-1,TRBV30,-
CASSRRSSGANVLTF,TGTGCCAGCAGCCGACGGAGCTCTGGGGCCAACGTCCTGACTTTC,-,TRBJ2-6,TRBV3-1/TRBV3-2,-
CASSLEAGITEAFF,TGTGCCAGCAGCTTAGAAGCCGGTATCACTGAAGCTTTCTTT,once,TRBJ1-1,TRBV7-3,-
CATSRDEQETQYF,TGTGCCACCAGCAGAGATGAACAAGAGACCCAGTACTTC,-,TRBJ2-5,TRBV15,-
CASSQGTGNEQFF,TGTGCCAGCAGTCAAGGGACAGGGAACGAGCAGTTCTTC,-,TRBJ2-1,TRBV2,TRBD1
CASTKKQGAMVDTQYF,TGTGCCAGCACCAAGAAACAGGGGGCGATGGTAGATACGCAGTATTTT,-,TRBJ2-3,TRBV7-9,TRBD1
CASSVEPAGGPGETQYF,TGTGCCAGCAGCGTAGAGCCAGCGGGAGGGCCAGGAGAGACCCAGTACTTC,-,TRBJ2-5,TRBV9,TRBD2
CASSLGVEAFF,TGTGCCAGCAGTCTCGGGGTTGAAGCTTTCTTT,-,TRBJ1-1,TRBV6-5,-
CASSLGPGETDTQYF,TGTGCCAGCAGCTTAGGACCGGGGGAGACCGATACGCAGTATTTT,-,TRBJ2-3,TRBV11-2,-
CASSFGQNQETQYF,TGTGCCAGCAGCTTTGGCCAGAATCAAGAGACCCAGTACTTC,-,TRBJ2-5,TRBV5-4,-
CASSTVDTQYF,TGTGCCAGCAGTACGGTGGATACGCAGTATTTT,-,TRBJ2-3,TRBV6-5,-
CASKIGGGRNIQYF,TGTGCCAGCAAGATTGGGGGCGGAAGAAACATTCAGTACTTC,-,TRBJ2-4,TRBV28,-
CASSQTGSHTQYF,TGTGCCAGCAGTCAGACGGGGAGTCATACGCAGTATTTT,-,TRBJ2-3,TRBV11-1,-
CASSTGFNSPLHF,TGTGCCAGCAGTACAGGGTTCAATTCACCCCTCCACTTT,-,TRBJ1-6,TRBV6-2/TRBV6-3,-
CSASTSGLIDEQFF,TGCAGTGCTAGTACTTCCGGACTAATAGATGAGCAGTTCTTC,-,TRBJ2-1,TRBV20-1,-